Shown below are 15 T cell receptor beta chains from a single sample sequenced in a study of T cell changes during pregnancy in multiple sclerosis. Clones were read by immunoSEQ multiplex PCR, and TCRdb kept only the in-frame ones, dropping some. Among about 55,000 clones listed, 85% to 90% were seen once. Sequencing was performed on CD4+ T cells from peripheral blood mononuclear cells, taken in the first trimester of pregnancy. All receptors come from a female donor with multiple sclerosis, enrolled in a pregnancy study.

CDR3 DNA sequence: TGTGCCTGGAGAGTAGCGGGGGGGCACCAAGAGACCCAGTACTTC. This codes for CAWRVAGGHQETQYF. This chain uses TRBV30 with TRBJ2-5, with 11 bases fitting TRBD2. V lost 3 bases to trimming and J lost 0 bases; unmatched junction nucleotides: 3. Germline CDR1 is GTSNPN and CDR2 is SVGIG (reference sequence). This CDR3 is 15 amino acids long.

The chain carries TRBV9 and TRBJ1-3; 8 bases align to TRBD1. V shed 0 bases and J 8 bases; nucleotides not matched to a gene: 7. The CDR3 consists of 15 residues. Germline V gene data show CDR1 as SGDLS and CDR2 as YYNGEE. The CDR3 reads CASSVGGQGRDTIYF. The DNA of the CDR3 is TGTGCCAGCAGCGTAGGAGGACAGGGAAGGGACACCATATATTTT.

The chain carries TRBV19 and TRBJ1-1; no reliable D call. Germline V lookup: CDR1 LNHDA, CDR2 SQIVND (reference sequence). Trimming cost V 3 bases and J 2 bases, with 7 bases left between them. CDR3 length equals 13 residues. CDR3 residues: CASSIRENTEAFF. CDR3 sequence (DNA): TGTGCCAGTAGTATTCGGGAAAACACTGAAGCTTTCTTT.

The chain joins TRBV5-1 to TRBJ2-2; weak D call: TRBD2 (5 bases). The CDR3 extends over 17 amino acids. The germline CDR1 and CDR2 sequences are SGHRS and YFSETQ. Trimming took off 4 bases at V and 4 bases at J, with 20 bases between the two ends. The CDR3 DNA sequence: TGCGCCAGCAGCCCCATCGTGGGCGGGCGAGGCACCGGGGAGCTGTTTTTT. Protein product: CASSPIVGGRGTGELFF.

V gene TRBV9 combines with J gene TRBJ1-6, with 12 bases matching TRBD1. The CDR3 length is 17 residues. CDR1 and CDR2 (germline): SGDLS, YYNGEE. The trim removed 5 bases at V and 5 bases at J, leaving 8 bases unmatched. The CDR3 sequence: CASSWDRGLTHNSPLHF. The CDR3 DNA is TGTGCCAGCAGTTGGGACAGGGGGCTAACCCATAATTCACCCCTCCACTTT.

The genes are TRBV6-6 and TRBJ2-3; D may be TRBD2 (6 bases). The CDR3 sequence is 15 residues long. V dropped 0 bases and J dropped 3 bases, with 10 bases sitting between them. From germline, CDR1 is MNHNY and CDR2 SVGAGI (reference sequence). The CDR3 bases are TGTGCCAGCAGTTACTCCCGACTAGTTACAGATACGCAGTATTTT. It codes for CASSYSRLVTDTQYF.

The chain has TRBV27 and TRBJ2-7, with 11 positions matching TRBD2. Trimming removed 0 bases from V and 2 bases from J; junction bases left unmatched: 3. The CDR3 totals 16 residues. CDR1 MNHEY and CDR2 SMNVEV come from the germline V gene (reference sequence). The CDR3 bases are TGTGCCAGCAGTTTATCAAGACTAGCGGGGACCTACGAGCAGTACTTC. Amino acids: CASSLSRLAGTYEQYF.

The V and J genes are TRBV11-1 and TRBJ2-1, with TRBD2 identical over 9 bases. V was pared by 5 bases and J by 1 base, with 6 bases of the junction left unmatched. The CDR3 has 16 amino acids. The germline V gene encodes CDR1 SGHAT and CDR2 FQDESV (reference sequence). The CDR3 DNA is TGTGCCAGCAGCCCTAGTAGCGGGAGTTCCTACAATGAGCAGTTCTTC. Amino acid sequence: CASSPSSGSSYNEQFF.

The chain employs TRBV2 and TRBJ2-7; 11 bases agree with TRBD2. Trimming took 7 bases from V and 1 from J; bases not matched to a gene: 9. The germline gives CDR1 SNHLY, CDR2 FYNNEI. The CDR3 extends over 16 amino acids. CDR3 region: CASKTSGSRASYEQYF. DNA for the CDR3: TGTGCCAGCAAAACTAGCGGGAGCAGGGCGTCCTACGAGCAGTACTTC. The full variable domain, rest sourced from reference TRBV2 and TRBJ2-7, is EPEVTQTPSHQVTQMGQEVILRCVPISNHLYFYWYRQILGQKVEFLVSFYNNEISEKSEIFDDQFSVERPDGSNFTLKIRSTKLEDSAMYFCASKTSGSRASYEQYFGPGTRLTVT.

CDR3 bases: TGCAGCGTAGCCCGGGACAGGGCCAACATTCAGTACTTC. It yields the protein CSVARDRANIQYF. The chain recombines TRBV29-1 with TRBJ2-4; 9 nucleotides line up with TRBD1. The CDR3 extends over 13 amino acids. V shed 6 bases, J shed 7 bases, and the junction held 7 bases outside the gene matches. CDR1 and CDR2 (germline): SQVTM, ANQGSEA.

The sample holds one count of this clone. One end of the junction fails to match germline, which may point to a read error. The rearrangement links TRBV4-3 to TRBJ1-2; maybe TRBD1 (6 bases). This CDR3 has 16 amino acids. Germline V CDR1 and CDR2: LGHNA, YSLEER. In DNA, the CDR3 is TGCGCCAGCAGTCAAGATACATCGACAGGACCTTATGGCTACACCTTC. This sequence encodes CASSQDTSTGPYGYTF.

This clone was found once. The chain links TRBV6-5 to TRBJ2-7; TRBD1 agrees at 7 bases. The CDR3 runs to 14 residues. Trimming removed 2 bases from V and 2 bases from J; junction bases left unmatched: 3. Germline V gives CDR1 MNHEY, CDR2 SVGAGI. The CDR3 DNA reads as TGTGCCAGCAGTTACCGACAGGGTCCCTACGAGCAGTACTTC. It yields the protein CASSYRQGPYEQYF.

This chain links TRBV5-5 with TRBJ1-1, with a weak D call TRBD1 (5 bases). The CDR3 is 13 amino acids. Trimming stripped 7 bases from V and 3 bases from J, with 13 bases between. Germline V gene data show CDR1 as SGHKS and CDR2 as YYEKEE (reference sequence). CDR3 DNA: TGTGCCAGCCACTGGGGAGGGGACACTGAAGCTTTCTTT. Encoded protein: CASHWGGDTEAFF.

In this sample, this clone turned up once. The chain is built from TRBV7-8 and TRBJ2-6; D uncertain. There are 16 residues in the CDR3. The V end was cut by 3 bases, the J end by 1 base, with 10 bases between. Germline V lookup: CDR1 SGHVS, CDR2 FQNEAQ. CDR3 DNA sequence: TGTGCCAGCAGCTTGCTACAGCTATCTGGGGCCAACGTCCTGACTTTC. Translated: CASSLLQLSGANVLTF.

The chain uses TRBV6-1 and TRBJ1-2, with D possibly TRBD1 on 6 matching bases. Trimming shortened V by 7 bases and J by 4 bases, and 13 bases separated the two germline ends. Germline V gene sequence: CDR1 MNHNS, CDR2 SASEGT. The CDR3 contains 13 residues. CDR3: CASMSDRIYGYTF. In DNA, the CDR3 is TGTGCCAGCATGTCAGACAGGATCTATGGCTACACCTTC.